The present T cell receptor beta chain was sequenced within a study of regulatory T cells in long-lasting Graves disease. Looking at the study overall: Graves' patients, newly diagnosed, had taken antithyroid drugs under 3 months.

In this sample, this clonotype turned up many times. The antigen remains undetermined. This sample's time point: newly diagnosed GD, antithyroid drugs for less than 3 months. TCR sequences were obtained from RNA taken from PBMCs. iRepertoire HTBI primers and Arm-PCR of CDR3 regions built TCR beta libraries. TCRdb redid the calling of the multiplex PCR reads with MiXCR, one entry per CDR3 protein. Of 500,000 to 700,000 distinct CDR3 sequences detected, roughly 15% appear once; the ten largest clones hold about 18%. The CDR3 is 15 amino acids. The J segment lost 3 bases and the V segment lost 7 bases, leaving 9 bases of the junction unmatched. Per the germline V gene, CDR1 is MNHEY and CDR2 is SMNVEV (reference sequence). Study conclusions and caveats: Accuracy was possibly reduced by small sample size.

These data are also associated with another study on T cells in Graves' hyperthyroidism and ophthalmopathy.

The rearrangement links TRBV27 to TRBJ2-7; TRBD2 agrees at 10 bases. The sample consisted of peripheral blood mononuclear cells (PBMCs), taken at new diagnosis, from a patient treated with antithyroid drugs. This TCR was sampled from a woman between 25 and 40 years old with Graves disease. CDR3 in amino acids: CASTPSGRGHYEQYF. CDR3 DNA: TGTGCCAGCACCCCCAGCGGGAGGGGGCACTACGAGCAGTACTTC.